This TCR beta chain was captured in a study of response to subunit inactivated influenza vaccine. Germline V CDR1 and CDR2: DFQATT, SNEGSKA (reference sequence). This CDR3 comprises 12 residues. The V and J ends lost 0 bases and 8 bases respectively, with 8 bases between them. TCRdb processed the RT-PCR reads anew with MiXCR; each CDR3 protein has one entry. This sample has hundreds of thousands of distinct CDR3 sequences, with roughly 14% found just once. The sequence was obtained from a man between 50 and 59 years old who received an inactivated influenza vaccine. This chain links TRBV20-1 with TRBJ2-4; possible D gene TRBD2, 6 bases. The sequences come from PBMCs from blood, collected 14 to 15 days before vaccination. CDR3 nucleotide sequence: TGCAGTGCTAGAGACAGGGAGGACATTCAGTACTTC. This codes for CSARDREDIQYF.